This T cell receptor beta chain comes out of a study of blood T cell repertoires in COVID-19. Across the whole study: T cells, B-cell-depleted T cells, or PBMCs supplied cDNA or gDNA.

Recovered participants had two consecutive negative NP/OP PCR tests, healthcare professional clearance, or symptom resolution. Method: immunoSEQ multiplex PCR; TCRdb's copy keeps in-frame clones and lacks some. The data hold roughly 400,000 clones, with roughly 91% observed a single time. V was cut by 5 bases and J by 5 bases, with 12 bases left in between. Per germline, CDR1 PRHDT and CDR2 FYEKMQ (reference sequence). CDR3 length equals 13 residues. This clone was observed a handful of times. The sample taken for sequencing was PBMCs or T cells enriched from blood (not recorded which). The J gene is TRBJ1-1, the V gene TRBV13; D remains unclear. The TCR comes from a man between 18 and 29 years old who had recovered from COVID-19. The CDR3 sequence: CASSPPDGTEAFF. DNA of the CDR3: TGTGCCAGCAGCCCTCCTGACGGGACTGAAGCTTTCTTT. Together with reference TRBV13 and TRBJ1-1, the CDR3 gives the full variable domain: AAGVIQSPRHLIKEKRETATLKCYPIPRHDTVYWYQQGPGQDPQFLISFYEKMQSDKGSIPDRFSAQQFSDYHSELNMSSLELGDSALYFCASSPPDGTEAFFGQGTRLTVV.